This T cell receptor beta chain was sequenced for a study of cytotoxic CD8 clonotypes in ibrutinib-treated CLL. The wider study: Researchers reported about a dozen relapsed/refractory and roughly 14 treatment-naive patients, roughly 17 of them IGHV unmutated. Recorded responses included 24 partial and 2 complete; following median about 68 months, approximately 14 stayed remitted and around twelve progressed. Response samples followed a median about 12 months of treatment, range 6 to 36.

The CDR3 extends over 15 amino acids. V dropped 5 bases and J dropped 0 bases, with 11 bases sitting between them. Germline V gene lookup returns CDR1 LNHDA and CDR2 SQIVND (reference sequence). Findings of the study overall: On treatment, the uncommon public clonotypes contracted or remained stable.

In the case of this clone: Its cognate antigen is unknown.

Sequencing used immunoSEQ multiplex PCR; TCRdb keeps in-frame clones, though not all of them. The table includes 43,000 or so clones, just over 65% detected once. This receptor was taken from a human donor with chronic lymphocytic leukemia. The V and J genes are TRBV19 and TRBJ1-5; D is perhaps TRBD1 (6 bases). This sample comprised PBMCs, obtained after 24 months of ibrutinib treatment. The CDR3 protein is CASSQTGGSNQPQHF. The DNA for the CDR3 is TGTGCCAGTAGTCAGACAGGTGGTAGCAATCAGCCCCAGCATTTT.